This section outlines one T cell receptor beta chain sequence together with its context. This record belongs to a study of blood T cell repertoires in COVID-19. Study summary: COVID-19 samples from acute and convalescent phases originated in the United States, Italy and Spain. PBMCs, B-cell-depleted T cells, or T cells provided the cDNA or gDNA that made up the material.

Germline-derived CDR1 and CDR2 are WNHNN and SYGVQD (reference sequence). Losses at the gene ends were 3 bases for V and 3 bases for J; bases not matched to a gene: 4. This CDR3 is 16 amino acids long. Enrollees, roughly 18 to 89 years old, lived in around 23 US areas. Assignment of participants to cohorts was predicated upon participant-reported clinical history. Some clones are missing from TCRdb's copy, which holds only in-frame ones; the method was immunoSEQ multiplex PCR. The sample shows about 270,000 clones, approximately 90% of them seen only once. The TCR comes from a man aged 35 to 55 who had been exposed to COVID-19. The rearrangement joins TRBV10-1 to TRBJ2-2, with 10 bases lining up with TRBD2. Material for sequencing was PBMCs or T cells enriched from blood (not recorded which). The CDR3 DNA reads TGCGCCAGCAGTGATCTAGCGGGAGCGGACACCGGGGAGCTGTTTTTT. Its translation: CASSDLAGADTGELFF.